This T cell receptor (beta chain) was observed in a study of regulatory T cells in long-lasting Graves disease. This clonotype was recorded many times. Its antigen is still unknown. V dropped 6 bases and J dropped 4; count of bases not matched to a gene: 7. The CDR3 is 15 residues long. To make TCR beta libraries, researchers used iRepertoire HTBI primers and Arm-PCR of CDR3 regions. TCRdb analysed the multiplex PCR reads with MiXCR anew, one entry per CDR3 protein. The sample has more than 400,000 distinct CDR3 sequences; roughly 15% are singletons. The time point denotes: newly diagnosed GD, antithyroid drugs for less than 3 months. Construction of the TCR library relied on RNA isolated from PBMCs. Broader study findings: Persistent Graves' patients possessed reduced TCR diversity relative to recently diagnosed ones. Relative to new patients (roughly 970), persistent patients exhibited greater sharing of public clonotypes (around 2,500). Favoring TRBV28, TRBJ1-2 and TRBJ2-5 was a feature seen in persistent disease.

This same sample was also taken into another study, of T cells in Graves' hyperthyroidism and ophthalmopathy. This second study notes: Among clonotypes expanded in thyroid above 0.001, most were also found in blood.

Here the sequenced sample was peripheral blood mononuclear cells (PBMCs), taken at new diagnosis, from a patient treated with antithyroid drugs. This clonotype was obtained from a man between 35 and 55 years old with Graves disease. The V call is TRBV12-3 or TRBV12-4, the J call TRBJ1-5, with 9 bases matching TRBD1. The CDR3 loop reads CASSSGQGLNQPQHF. The CDR3 DNA follows: TGTGCCAGCAGCTCGGGACAGGGCCTTAATCAGCCCCAGCATTTT.